The clone carrying this T cell receptor (beta chain) was counted ten times or more. The antigen is unknown. This specimen comes from a study of T cells in Graves' hyperthyroidism and ophthalmopathy. Findings and limits, study-wide: Ophthalmopathy and stable hyperthyroidism were separated by a 13 V-J model.

CDR3 length equals 15 residues. V lost 0 bases and J 2 bases, leaving 12 bases between the germline ends. Germline CDR1 and CDR2: SGHRS and YFSETQ. Uncontrolled infection, other autoimmune disease, pregnancy or lactation barred patients from enrollment. Amplified TCR beta CDR3 regions derived from RNA transcripts. The HTBI primer set drove a first-round RT-PCR of the TCR CDR3. Each CDR3 protein gets one entry after TCRdb re-called the multiplex PCR reads with MiXCR. The data hold around 570,000 distinct CDR3 sequences, with about 20% observed a single time. Sequences were obtained from blood. The chain links TRBV5-1 to TRBJ2-7; D might be TRBD2 (6 bases). This TCR came from a man aged 40-50 years with Graves' ophthalmopathy. In DNA, the CDR3 is TGCGCCAGCAGCTTGGGCGGGACCGAGACCTACGAGCAGTACTTC. Its translation is CASSLGGTETYEQYF.